This T cell receptor (beta chain) was documented in a study of Graves' ophthalmopathy and Graves' hyperthyroidism. Broader study findings: Among expanded thyroid clonotypes above 0.001 frequency, most also occurred in blood.

Moderate-to-severe activity, CAS ≥3, NOSPECS ≥4 and a duration under 3 months were seen in donors with ophthalmopathy. Other autoimmune diseases, uncontrolled infections, pregnancy or lactation ruled patients out of participation. In the case of this clonotype: The antigen is undetermined.

The germline V gene encodes CDR1 SGHNT and CDR2 YENEEA. The CDR3 loop spans 17 amino acids. After removal of 4 bases from V and 0 bases from J, the junction contained 6 bases not matched to a gene. The study amplified TCR beta CDR3 regions using RNA transcripts. An opening RT-PCR round employed HTBI primers and preceded a second-round multiplex PCR. TCRdb ran MiXCR on the multiplex PCR reads and lists one entry per CDR3 protein. The sample includes around 660,000 distinct CDR3 sequences, 35% to 50% of them seen just once. The sequence derives from an adult man with Graves' ophthalmopathy. Source material: peripheral blood. The V call is TRBV11-3, the J call TRBJ2-6, with TRBD1 matching 7 bases. The CDR3: CASSSRTGDSGANVLTF. The DNA for the CDR3 is TGTGCCAGCAGCTCGAGGACAGGAGACTCTGGGGCCAACGTCCTGACTTTC.